Listed below are T cell receptor beta chains from one sample, sequenced in a study of T cell responses to AZD1222 COVID-19 vaccine. TCRdb's copy holds only in-frame clones and misses some; the assay was immunoSEQ multiplex PCR. The table includes 120,000 to 150,000 clones, just over 90% detected once. Material: peripheral blood, obtained on day 0 of AZD1222 vaccination. The receptors were sampled from an adult in good health. The conserved cysteine and the conserved F or W are not part of the CDR3 here.

CDR3aa	v_gene	j_gene	len
AISDPGQVRSGANVLT	TRBV10-3	TRBJ2-6	16
ASSIFPRTSGGRSKNIQY	TRBV19	TRBJ2-4	18
ASRPGLAKGEQY	TRBV19	TRBJ2-7	12
ASSQEGRYGYT	TRBV3-1/TRBV3-2	TRBJ1-2	11
ASSLARTGTNTGELF	TRBV5-1	TRBJ2-2	15
ASSRKGGGTNEKLF	TRBV14	TRBJ1-4	14
AWSSGTLDFYEQY	TRBV30	TRBJ2-7	13
ASSQDAVGYEQY	TRBV4-1	TRBJ2-7	12
ATRGQGANLYNEQF	TRBV24-1	TRBJ2-1	14
ASSVVWTHGPGGGGGELF	TRBV9	TRBJ2-2	18
SVDLGVFHYNEQF	TRBV29-1	TRBJ2-1	13
TSSQVRLAGLYQETQY	TRBV1	TRBJ2-5	16
ASSVDGEPANSPLH	TRBV9	TRBJ1-6	14
ASDVGGAGGYT	TRBV6-5	TRBJ1-2	11
ASSVDSRGRYEQY	TRBV9	TRBJ2-7	13
ASSVEWTPTGELF	TRBV9	TRBJ2-2	13
AWSARWGGYT	TRBV30	TRBJ1-2	10
ASSLDRETQY	TRBV27	TRBJ2-5	10
ASSWTESRPYEQY	TRBV5-1	TRBJ2-7	13
ASSLEALLQEQY	TRBV5-1	TRBJ2-7	12
SVGGGNEKLF	TRBV29-1	TRBJ1-4	10
ATSTGGGTLRDEQF	TRBV24-1	TRBJ2-1	14
ASSQTGGDTGELF	TRBV11-3	TRBJ2-2	13
ASSAPGNTIY	TRBV7-9	TRBJ1-3	10
AWSGLDREGGGELF	TRBV30	TRBJ2-2	14
ASSPRLAGGQDTQY	TRBV4-3	TRBJ2-3	14
ASSLGQGPYEQY	TRBV5-5	TRBJ2-7	12
ASSLSGSSYNSPLH	TRBV5-1	TRBJ1-6	14
ASRLGQGRDSPLH	TRBV10-2	TRBJ1-6	13
ASRVGATEAF	TRBV6-5	TRBJ1-1	10
ASQTDYSNQPQH	TRBV2	TRBJ1-5	12
ASSQELAGVNTGELF	TRBV4-2	TRBJ2-2	15
ASRYRDGGSQTQY	TRBV2	TRBJ2-5	13
ASSPKPGDLFYGYT	TRBV18	TRBJ1-2	14
ATSGGGNQPQH	TRBV24-1	TRBJ1-5	11
ASSPRTGDEQY	TRBV6-2/TRBV6-3	TRBJ2-7	11
ASRWTGMGEAF	TRBV5-1	TRBJ1-1	11
ASSPRLAGGPSTDTQY	TRBV7-9	TRBJ2-3	16
ASGLVLSAPYTEAF	TRBV12-5	TRBJ1-1	14
ASSMARYEQF	TRBV19	TRBJ2-1	10
ASSRGLAEMGQF	TRBV27	TRBJ2-1	12
ASATEAYGYT	TRBV12-3/TRBV12-4	TRBJ1-2	10
AWSVGREGVEQY	TRBV30	TRBJ2-7	12
AISENNEQY	TRBV10-3	TRBJ2-7	9
ASSYSRLAGGYEQY	TRBV6-5	TRBJ2-7	14
ASSLSVEQF	TRBV13	TRBJ2-1	9
ATSDPRQGLDSYT	TRBV24-1	TRBJ1-2	13
ASSSRRLAGFRNEQF	TRBV7-9	TRBJ2-1	15
ASSLDYNTGELF	TRBV11-2	TRBJ2-2	12
ASSFGTANSNQPQH	TRBV7-2	TRBJ1-5	14
ASTVSSSRQEYNEQF	TRBV4-1	TRBJ2-1	15